The T cell receptor beta chain described here comes from a study of T cells expressing NK-cell markers. Study overall: Sorted CD3+CD56+NKG2C+, CD3+CD56+NKG2C- and CD3+CD56-NKG2C+ T cells supplied TCR beta repertoires. General study results and limits: These same clonotypes (in several donors) also led the CD3+CD56-NKG2C+ fraction. As a fraction of CD8+ T cells, dominant NKG2C+ clonotypes reached about 1.0-7.5% in more than five donors.

A word on this clonotype: Its antigen is not known.

The CDR3 extends over 14 amino acids. Per germline, CDR1 DFQATT and CDR2 SNEGSKA (reference sequence). In generating TCR beta cDNA, 5'RACE template switching with UMIs was used. TCRdb processed the 5' RACE reads again and assigns one entry to each CDR3 protein, with no DNA. This sample contains 160,000 or so distinct CDR3 sequences. J is TRBJ1-4 and V is TRBV20-1; TCRdb calls TRBD1, which cannot be checked without DNA. Sequenced input: blood T cells: a sorted CD56 or NKG2C T cell subset, CD4+ or CD8+ T cells, or bulk PBMC T cells (not recorded which). The receptor's source is a woman between 18 and 70 years old in good health. The CDR3 sequence: CSATPGQGNEKLFF.